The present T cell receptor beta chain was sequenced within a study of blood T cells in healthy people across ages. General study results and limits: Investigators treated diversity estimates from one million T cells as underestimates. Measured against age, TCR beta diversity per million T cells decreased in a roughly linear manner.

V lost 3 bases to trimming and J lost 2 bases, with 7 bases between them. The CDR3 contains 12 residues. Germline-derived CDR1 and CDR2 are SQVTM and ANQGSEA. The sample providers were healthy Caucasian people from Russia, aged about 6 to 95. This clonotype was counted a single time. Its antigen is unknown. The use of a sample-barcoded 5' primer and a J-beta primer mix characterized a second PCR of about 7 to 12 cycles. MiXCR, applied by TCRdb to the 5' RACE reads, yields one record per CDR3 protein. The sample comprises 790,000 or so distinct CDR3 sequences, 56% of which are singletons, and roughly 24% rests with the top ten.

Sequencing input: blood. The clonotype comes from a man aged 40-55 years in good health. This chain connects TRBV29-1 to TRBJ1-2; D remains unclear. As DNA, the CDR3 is TGCAGCGTTGAGACAAGGAACTATGGCTACACCTTC. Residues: CSVETRNYGYTF.